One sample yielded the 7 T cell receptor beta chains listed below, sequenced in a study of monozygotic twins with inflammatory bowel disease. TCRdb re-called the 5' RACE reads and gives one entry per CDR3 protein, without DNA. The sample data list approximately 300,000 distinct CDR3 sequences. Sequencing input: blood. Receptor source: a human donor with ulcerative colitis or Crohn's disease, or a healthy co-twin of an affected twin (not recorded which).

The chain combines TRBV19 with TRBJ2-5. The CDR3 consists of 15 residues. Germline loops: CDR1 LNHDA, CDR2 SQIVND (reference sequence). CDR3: CASSIGGGNQETQYF.

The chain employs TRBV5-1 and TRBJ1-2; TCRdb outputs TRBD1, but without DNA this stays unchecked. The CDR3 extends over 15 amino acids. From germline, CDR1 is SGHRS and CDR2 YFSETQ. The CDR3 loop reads CASSSDLDRLTGYTF. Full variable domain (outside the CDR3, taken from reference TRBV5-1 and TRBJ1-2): KAGVTQTPRYLIKTRGQQVTLSCSPISGHRSVSWYQQTPGQGLQFLFEYFSETQRNKGNFPGRFSGRQFSNSRSEMNVSTLELGDSALYLCASSSDLDRLTGYTFGSGTRLTVV.

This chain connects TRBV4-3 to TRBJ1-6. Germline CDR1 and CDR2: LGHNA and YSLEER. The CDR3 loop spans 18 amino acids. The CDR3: CASSLFESGSSYNSPLHF.

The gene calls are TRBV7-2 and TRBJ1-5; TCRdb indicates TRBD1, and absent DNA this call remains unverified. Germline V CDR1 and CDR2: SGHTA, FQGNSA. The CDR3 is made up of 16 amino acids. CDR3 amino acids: CASSLVGGISNQPQHF.

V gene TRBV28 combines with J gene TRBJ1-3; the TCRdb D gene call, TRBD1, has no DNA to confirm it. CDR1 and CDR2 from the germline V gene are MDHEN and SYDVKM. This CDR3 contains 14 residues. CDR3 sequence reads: CASSSSGVVNTIYF.

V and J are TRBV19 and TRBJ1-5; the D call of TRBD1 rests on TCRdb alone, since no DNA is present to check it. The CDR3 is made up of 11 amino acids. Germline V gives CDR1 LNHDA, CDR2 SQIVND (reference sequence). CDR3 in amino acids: CASSNPGHQHF.

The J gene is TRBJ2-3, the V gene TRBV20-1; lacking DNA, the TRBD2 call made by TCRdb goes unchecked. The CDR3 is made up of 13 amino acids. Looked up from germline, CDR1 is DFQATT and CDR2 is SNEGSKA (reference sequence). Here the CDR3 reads CSASWENTDTQYF.